These T cell receptor beta chains were read from a single sample in a study of T cells in Graves' hyperthyroidism and ophthalmopathy. TCRdb re-called the multiplex PCR reads through MiXCR, storing one row per CDR3 protein. The sample includes some 300,000 distinct CDR3 sequences, approximately 16% of them seen just once. The sequenced material came from blood. Receptors originate from a man aged 25-40 years with Graves' hyperthyroidism. Each CDR3 is given with its conserved first and last residue. Fields, in order: V gene, J gene, clone size, D gene, CDR3 DNA, CDR3 protein. A D gene is named only where the DNA matches it firmly. Rows give clone size only sometimes, using once, few, many, or a class for an expanded clone.

v_gene: TRBV6-1; j_gene: TRBJ2-7; abundance: many; d_gene: TRBD2; CDR3nt: TGTGCCAGCAAGATTAGCGGGAGCTCCTACGAGCAGTACTTC; CDR3aa: CASKISGSSYEQYF
v_gene: TRBV12-3/TRBV12-4; j_gene: TRBJ2-7; abundance: many; d_gene: TRBD2; CDR3nt: TGTGCCAGCACCTCAGCAATCAGCGGGAGGAGCTCCTACGAGCAGTACTTC; CDR3aa: CASTSAISGRSSYEQYF
v_gene: TRBV7-9; j_gene: TRBJ2-2; abundance: NA; d_gene: NA; CDR3nt: NA; CDR3aa: CASSHRRGPAEQYFGPGTGELFF
v_gene: TRBV2; j_gene: TRBJ2-7; abundance: many; d_gene: TRBD2; CDR3nt: TGTGCCAGCAGTGAACTAGCGGGATTCACCGACGAGCAGTACTTC; CDR3aa: CASSELAGFTDEQYF
v_gene: TRBV2; j_gene: TRBJ1-4; abundance: many; d_gene: NA; CDR3nt: TGTGCCAGCAGTAGAGGGACTAATGAAAAACTGTTTTTT; CDR3aa: CASSRGTNEKLFF
v_gene: TRBV2; j_gene: TRBJ1-1; abundance: NA; d_gene: NA; CDR3nt: TGTGCCAGCAGTGTGAGTGGGACGGCTGAAGCTTTCTTT; CDR3aa: CASSVSGTAEAFF
v_gene: TRBV4-1; j_gene: TRBJ1-1; abundance: many; d_gene: NA; CDR3nt: TGCGCCAGCAGCCCGAGGGAGGGTCCCGGAACTGAAGCTTTCTTT; CDR3aa: CASSPREGPGTEAFF
v_gene: TRBV7-9; j_gene: TRBJ2-3; abundance: many; d_gene: NA; CDR3nt: TGTGCCAGCAGCTCCTATAGACCGGGAGTAGCAGGAACAGATACGCAGTATTTT; CDR3aa: CASSSYRPGVAGTDTQYF
v_gene: TRBV15; j_gene: TRBJ1-5; abundance: few; d_gene: TRBD1; CDR3nt: TGTGCCACCAGCATACCGAACAGGGGACCTCAGCCCCAGCATTTT; CDR3aa: CATSIPNRGPQPQHF
v_gene: TRBV9; j_gene: TRBJ1-1; abundance: NA; d_gene: NA; CDR3nt: TGTGCCAGCAGCGTAGGGGGGGGGAGCACTGAAGCTTTCTTT; CDR3aa: CASSVGGGSTEAFF
v_gene: TRBV10-3; j_gene: TRBJ2-2; abundance: few; d_gene: NA; CDR3nt: TGTGCCATCAGGGCTAGCCTCACCGGGGAGCTGTTTTTT; CDR3aa: CAIRASLTGELFF
v_gene: TRBV3-1; j_gene: TRBJ2-2; abundance: NA; d_gene: TRBD2; CDR3nt: TGTGCCAGCAGCCAAGGGAGTAGCGGGAAAACCGGGGAGCTGTTTTTT; CDR3aa: CASSQGSSGKTGELFF
v_gene: TRBV6-2/TRBV6-3; j_gene: TRBJ2-2; abundance: NA; d_gene: TRBD2; CDR3nt: TGTGCCAGCAGGAGGTATCTAGCGGGGGCCGGGGAGCTGTTTTTT; CDR3aa: CASRRYLAGAGELFF
v_gene: TRBV10-3; j_gene: TRBJ2-7; abundance: many; d_gene: NA; CDR3nt: TGTGCCATCGGGCGAATTGCCGGAGGGGGCGCGGGAGACGAGCAGTACTTC; CDR3aa: CAIGRIAGGGAGDEQYF
v_gene: TRBV6-1; j_gene: TRBJ2-1; abundance: few; d_gene: TRBD1; CDR3nt: TGTGCCAGCAGCCCCGACAGGGGGGATTTGAATGAGCAGTTCTTC; CDR3aa: CASSPDRGDLNEQFF
v_gene: TRBV5-1; j_gene: TRBJ2-7; abundance: many; d_gene: NA; CDR3nt: TGCGCCAGCAGCTTGGTTTTGGGGAGAGTCCATGAGCAGTACTTC; CDR3aa: CASSLVLGRVHEQYF
v_gene: TRBV19; j_gene: TRBJ2-5; abundance: NA; d_gene: NA; CDR3nt: TGTGCCAGTAGTATAGTGGCGACCAGGGGAGGGGGGGAGACCCAGTACTTC; CDR3aa: CASSIVATRGGGETQYF
v_gene: TRBV3-1; j_gene: TRBJ2-3; abundance: many; d_gene: TRBD2; CDR3nt: TGTGCCAGCAGCCTAAAAATAGCGGGAGGGAGCACAGATACGCAGTATTTT; CDR3aa: CASSLKIAGGSTDTQYF
v_gene: TRBV7-8; j_gene: TRBJ2-1; abundance: many; d_gene: TRBD2; CDR3nt: TGTGCCAGCAGCTTTAATAGCGGGAGTGTAAATGAGCAGTTCTTC; CDR3aa: CASSFNSGSVNEQFF
v_gene: TRBV5-1; j_gene: TRBJ2-1; abundance: few; d_gene: NA; CDR3nt: TGCGCCAGCAGCTTGGAGGGCTTGAATGAGCAGTTCTTC; CDR3aa: CASSLEGLNEQFF
v_gene: TRBV9; j_gene: TRBJ1-2; abundance: NA; d_gene: NA; CDR3nt: TGTGCCAGCAGCGTAGCTATAGGGGCGGCAGGGGCCGGCTATGGCTACACCTTC; CDR3aa: CASSVAIGAAGAGYGYTF
v_gene: TRBV24-1; j_gene: TRBJ1-1; abundance: many; d_gene: NA; CDR3nt: TGTGCCACCCGAGGTGGGACGAACACTGAAGCTTTCTTT; CDR3aa: CATRGGTNTEAFF
v_gene: TRBV28; j_gene: TRBJ2-1; abundance: many; d_gene: TRBD2; CDR3nt: TGTGCCAGCACCCGGACTAGCCACAATGAGCAGTTCTTC; CDR3aa: CASTRTSHNEQFF
v_gene: TRBV20-1; j_gene: TRBJ2-1; abundance: few; d_gene: TRBD2; CDR3nt: TGCAGTGCTAGAGGTTTGGGACTAGCGGGATCAAAGGGGTCCTACAATGAGCAGTTCTTC; CDR3aa: CSARGLGLAGSKGSYNEQFF
v_gene: TRBV28; j_gene: TRBJ2-1; abundance: few; d_gene: NA; CDR3nt: TGTGCCAGCAGTTTATTGGGGACGCCTGTCTTC; CDR3aa: CASSLLGTPVF
v_gene: TRBV19; j_gene: TRBJ2-1; abundance: NA; d_gene: NA; CDR3nt: TGTGCCGGTAGCCCTGGACTCTACAATGAGCAGTTCTTC; CDR3aa: CAGSPGLYNEQFF
v_gene: TRBV5-1; j_gene: TRBJ2-7; abundance: NA; d_gene: NA; CDR3nt: TGCGCCAGCAGCCCCGGACCTCTTTCAGGCAGTACTTCATCCGGTTCTTTCAGGCAGGACTTC; CDR3aa: CASSPGPLSGSTSSGSFRQDF
v_gene: TRBV5-4; j_gene: TRBJ1-6; abundance: NA; d_gene: TRBD1; CDR3nt: TGTGCCAGCAGCTCGGGGGGGACAGGGGGCATGGATTCACCCCTCCACTTT; CDR3aa: CASSSGGTGGMDSPLHF
v_gene: TRBV5-1; j_gene: TRBJ2-2; abundance: few; d_gene: NA; CDR3nt: TGCACCAGCAGCTTGGATGGCCCCCCCGGCGGGGAGCTGTTTTTT; CDR3aa: CTSSLDGPPGGELFF
v_gene: TRBV11-2; j_gene: TRBJ1-1; abundance: NA; d_gene: NA; CDR3nt: TGTGCCAGCAGCCCCATACAGGGTTTTGGCACTGAAGCTTTCTTT; CDR3aa: CASSPIQGFGTEAFF
v_gene: TRBV20-1; j_gene: TRBJ2-5; abundance: many; d_gene: NA; CDR3nt: TGCAGTGCTAGAGGATGGACGCAAGAGACCCAGTACTTC; CDR3aa: CSARGWTQETQYF
v_gene: TRBV10-3; j_gene: TRBJ2-7; abundance: many; d_gene: NA; CDR3nt: TGTGCCATCAGTGCCCTGTCGGGCCTCTCCTACGAGCAGTACTTC; CDR3aa: CAISALSGLSYEQYF
v_gene: TRBV3-1; j_gene: TRBJ2-7; abundance: many; d_gene: NA; CDR3nt: TGTGCCAGCAGTAAGGGGGGCCACGAGCAGTACTTC; CDR3aa: CASSKGGHEQYF
v_gene: TRBV20-1; j_gene: TRBJ1-1; abundance: many; d_gene: NA; CDR3nt: TGCAGTGCTAGAAGAGGGGACTGGACTGAAGCTTTCTTT; CDR3aa: CSARRGDWTEAFF
v_gene: TRBV11-1; j_gene: TRBJ2-5; abundance: few; d_gene: NA; CDR3nt: TGTGCCAGCAGCCTAAGACGGCTTGTAGAGACCCAGTACTTC; CDR3aa: CASSLRRLVETQYF
v_gene: TRBV9; j_gene: TRBJ2-3; abundance: NA; d_gene: NA; CDR3nt: TGTGCCAGCAGCGAGGGGGGGAGACTCACAGATACGCAGTATTTT; CDR3aa: CASSEGGRLTDTQYF
v_gene: TRBV27; j_gene: TRBJ2-3; abundance: few; d_gene: TRBD2; CDR3nt: TGTGCCAGCAGTTTAGCCTTTGGGACTAGCGGGCCAGATACGCAGTATTTT; CDR3aa: CASSLAFGTSGPDTQYF
v_gene: TRBV3-1; j_gene: TRBJ1-2; abundance: many; d_gene: NA; CDR3nt: TGTGCCAGCAGCCGCACGGGGGAAAATGGCTACACCTTC; CDR3aa: CASSRTGENGYTF
v_gene: TRBV12-3/TRBV12-4; j_gene: TRBJ1-1; abundance: few; d_gene: TRBD1; CDR3nt: TGTGCCACAGGACAGGTCAACACTGAAGCTTTCTTT; CDR3aa: CATGQVNTEAFF
v_gene: TRBV14; j_gene: TRBJ2-4; abundance: NA; d_gene: NA; CDR3nt: TGTGCCAGCAGCCGCACCGACAGGGAGGACATTCAGTACTTC; CDR3aa: CASSRTDREDIQYF
v_gene: TRBV19; j_gene: TRBJ1-5; abundance: NA; d_gene: NA; CDR3nt: TGTGCCAGTAGTCCGTCGGGGGTCAACGAAGTTGGCCAGCCCCAGCATTTT; CDR3aa: CASSPSGVNEVGQPQHF
v_gene: TRBV7-2; j_gene: TRBJ2-7; abundance: many; d_gene: NA; CDR3nt: TGTGCCAGCAGCCCCGGGACTCCCGGGGACGAGCAGTACTTC; CDR3aa: CASSPGTPGDEQYF
v_gene: TRBV2; j_gene: TRBJ2-6; abundance: many; d_gene: TRBD1; CDR3nt: TGTGCCAGCAGGGTTCAGGGGGCGCTCTATGTTTCTGGGGCCAACGTCCTGACTTTC; CDR3aa: CASRVQGALYVSGANVLTF
v_gene: TRBV11-3; j_gene: TRBJ2-3; abundance: many; d_gene: TRBD1; CDR3nt: TGTGCCAGCAGCTCGACAGGGTTTCTAACAGATACGCAGTATTTT; CDR3aa: CASSSTGFLTDTQYF
v_gene: TRBV11-2; j_gene: TRBJ2-7; abundance: NA; d_gene: NA; CDR3nt: TGTGCCAGCAGCCAAGAGCTGAGCGTCGAGCAGTACTTC; CDR3aa: CASSQELSVEQYF
v_gene: TRBV7-8; j_gene: TRBJ2-3; abundance: few; d_gene: TRBD2; CDR3nt: TGTGCCGGCACCAAGGGGAGGTACCGGACTAGCGGGAGCACAGATACGCAGTATTTT; CDR3aa: CAGTKGRYRTSGSTDTQYF
v_gene: TRBV3-1; j_gene: TRBJ1-6; abundance: NA; d_gene: NA; CDR3nt: TGTGCCAGCAGCCCCTTCACCCCAGGACAGATTTATAATTCACCCCTCCACTTT; CDR3aa: CASSPFTPGQIYNSPLHF
v_gene: TRBV12-3/TRBV12-4; j_gene: TRBJ1-2; abundance: many; d_gene: NA; CDR3nt: TGTGCCAGCAGTACGTGGGGGAGTAACTATGGCTACACCTTC; CDR3aa: CASSTWGSNYGYTF
v_gene: TRBV11-3; j_gene: TRBJ2-4; abundance: many; d_gene: NA; CDR3nt: TGTGCCAGCAGCTTAAACGGCGCCATTCAGTACTTC; CDR3aa: CASSLNGAIQYF
v_gene: TRBV5-5; j_gene: TRBJ2-1; abundance: many; d_gene: NA; CDR3nt: TGTGCCAGCAGCCGTTTCGATGGAAATGACAATGAGCAGTTCTTC; CDR3aa: CASSRFDGNDNEQFF
v_gene: TRBV2; j_gene: TRBJ1-5; abundance: many; d_gene: NA; CDR3nt: TGTGCCAGCAGTGTTAAGGTTTTGGGGTCTCGGCAGCCCCAGCATTTT; CDR3aa: CASSVKVLGSRQPQHF
v_gene: TRBV7-9; j_gene: TRBJ2-1; abundance: NA; d_gene: NA; CDR3nt: TGTGCCAGCAGCTCCGCAACCAACAATGAGCAGTTCTTC; CDR3aa: CASSSATNNEQFF
v_gene: TRBV28; j_gene: TRBJ2-5; abundance: many; d_gene: TRBD2; CDR3nt: TGTGCCAGCAGTCCAGGACTAGCGGGAGGAGGGGAGACCCAGTACTTC; CDR3aa: CASSPGLAGGGETQYF
v_gene: TRBV3-1; j_gene: TRBJ2-3; abundance: many; d_gene: NA; CDR3nt: TGTGCCAGCAGCCAAGATGCCGGAAGCACAGATACGCAGTATTTT; CDR3aa: CASSQDAGSTDTQYF
v_gene: TRBV10-2; j_gene: TRBJ2-5; abundance: few; d_gene: TRBD1; CDR3nt: TGCGCCAGCAGTGAGCCCCGGGACAGTCTCATCGAGACCCAGTACTTC; CDR3aa: CASSEPRDSLIETQYF
v_gene: TRBV27; j_gene: TRBJ2-1; abundance: many; d_gene: TRBD1; CDR3nt: TGTGCCAGCAGTGTGGGACAGGGGCCCCGCTCCTACAATGAGCAGTTCTTC; CDR3aa: CASSVGQGPRSYNEQFF